This T cell receptor beta chain stems from a study of cytomegalovirus exposure and HLA in healthy donors. Study as a whole: As released early, the data held 80 million to 90 million unique TCRs from HLA-typed donors. Findings and limits, study-wide: Judged likely to be a sequencing artifact was a cluster of highly shared sequence variants.

Amplification used 60 Vbeta primers and 13 Jbeta primers. Sequencing used immunoSEQ multiplex PCR; TCRdb keeps in-frame clones, though not all of them. The table lists some 100,000 clones, approximately 80% of them singletons. Per the germline V gene, CDR1 is SGHDT and CDR2 is YYEEEE. The CDR3 has 14 residues. V lost 1 base and J lost 8, with 13 bases in between. The table lists this clone with a count of one. Its antigen is not identified. Sequenced sample: PBMCs. V gene TRBV5-6 combines with J gene TRBJ1-3; D unclear. The receptor comes from a woman in her 30s in good health and CMV-seronegative. CDR3 nucleotide sequence: TGTGCCAGCAGCTTGATCAGCGGGGTATACACCATATATTTT. Translated: CASSLISGVYTIYF.